The T cell receptor (beta chain) under discussion was sequenced for a study of naive and memory T cell subsets. Trimming removed 6 bases from V and 3 bases from J, with 13 bases in between. CDR3 length: 13 residues. Germline V gene sequence: CDR1 DFQATT, CDR2 SNEGSKA (reference sequence). A few counts support this clonotype. The beta constant-region primer was an equimolar mix of two oligonucleotides covering TRBC1 and TRBC2. Nested alpha and beta constant-region primers with the SP2 primer drove four PCR rounds on ligated cDNA. TCRdb redid the calling of the UMI-ligation and nested PCR reads with MiXCR, one entry per CDR3 protein. In the table there are some 30,000 distinct CDR3 sequences, around 18% of which are singletons. Sorting gates: effector memory CD45RA-CD27-, EMRA CD45RA+CD27-.

The rearrangement uses TRBV20-1 and TRBJ2-3, with D maybe TRBD2 (6 bases). The specimen was effector memory CD4+ T cells from blood. Subset described: effector memory, CD45RA- CD27-. The clonotype originates from a human donor in good health. For the CDR3, the DNA is TGCAGTGCAAGGCGGGACCTAACAGATACGCAGTATTTT. It translates to CSARRDLTDTQYF.